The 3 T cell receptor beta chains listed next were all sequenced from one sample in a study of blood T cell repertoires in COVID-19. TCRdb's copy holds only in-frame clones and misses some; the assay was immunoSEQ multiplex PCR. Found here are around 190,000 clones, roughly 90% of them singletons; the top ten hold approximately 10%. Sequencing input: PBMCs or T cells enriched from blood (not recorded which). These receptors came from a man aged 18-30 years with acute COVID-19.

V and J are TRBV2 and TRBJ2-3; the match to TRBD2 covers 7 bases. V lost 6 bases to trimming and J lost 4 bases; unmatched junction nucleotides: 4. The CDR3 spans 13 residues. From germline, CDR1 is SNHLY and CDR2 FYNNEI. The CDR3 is CASSRGGPDTQYF. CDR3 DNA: TGTGCCAGCAGCCGGGGAGGGCCAGATACGCAGTATTTT.

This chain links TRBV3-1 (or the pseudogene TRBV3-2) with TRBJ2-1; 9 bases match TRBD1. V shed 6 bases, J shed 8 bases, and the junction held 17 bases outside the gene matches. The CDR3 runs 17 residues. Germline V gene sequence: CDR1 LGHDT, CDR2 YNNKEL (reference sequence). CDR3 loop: CASRSGTGSIKVDEQFF. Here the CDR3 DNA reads TGTGCCAGCAGATCCGGGACAGGGTCGATAAAGGTCGATGAGCAGTTCTTC.

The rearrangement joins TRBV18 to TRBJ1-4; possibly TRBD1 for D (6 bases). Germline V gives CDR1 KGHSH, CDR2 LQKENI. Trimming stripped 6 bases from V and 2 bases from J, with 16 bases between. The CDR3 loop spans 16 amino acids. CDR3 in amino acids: CASSYDRDTTNEKLFF. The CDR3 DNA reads TGTGCCAGCTCGTACGACCGGGACACCACTAATGAAAAACTGTTTTTT.